The 10 T cell receptor beta chains presented below share a single source sample, sequenced in a study of vaccination and CD4 T cells after COVID-19. Oncomine TCR Beta short-read sequencing was applied to DNA from cultured CD4+ T cells. TCRdb itself ran the PCR reads through MiXCR, one entry per CDR3 protein. The sample has roughly 19,000 distinct CDR3 sequences, approximately 50% seen once; the top ten hold 7.2%. Treatment described: roughly 11-day PBMC culture with coronavirus spike peptide pools or control peptides (ViraFEST assay). These receptors' targets are unknown. The specimen was CD4+ T cells from blood, cultured in vitro, collected before SARS-CoV-2 vaccination. The receptors stem from a human donor who had recovered from COVID-19.

This clonotype was seen only a few times. V is TRBV24-1 and J is TRBJ1-2; D is perhaps TRBD1 (5 bases). V was pared by 4 bases and J by 4 bases, with 18 bases between. Germline loops: CDR1 KGHDR, CDR2 SFDVKD. The CDR3 length is 16 residues. In DNA, the CDR3 is TGTGCCACCAGTGAGGCCTTGACAGCAAGACTCTATGGCTACACCTTC. It specifies CATSEALTARLYGYTF.

The V and J genes are TRBV11-2 and TRBJ2-2; 11 bases are a match to TRBD2. V dropped 4 bases and J dropped 4; count of bases not matched to a gene: 5. CDR1 SGHAT and CDR2 FQNNGV come from the germline V gene. This CDR3 contains 16 residues. The CDR3 sequence is CASSSTSGILTGELFF. Here the CDR3 DNA reads TGTGCCAGCAGCTCGACTAGCGGGATTCTCACCGGGGAGCTGTTTTTT.

The CDR3 DNA follows: TGTGCCAGCAGATTCCACGGGAACCAAGAGACCCAGTACTTC. Its translation is CASRFHGNQETQYF. This chain joins TRBV6-1 and TRBJ2-5; perhaps TRBD2 as D (5 bases). The CDR3 consists of 14 residues. CDR1 is MNHNS, CDR2 SASEGT, per germline. The V end lost 6 bases, the J end lost 0 bases, and 11 bases lay between the germline ends.

This clonotype was observed a handful of times. This sequence joins TRBV20-1 and TRBJ1-2; TRBD1 aligns across 8 bases. The junction had 9 bases not matched to a gene; V was cut back by 0 bases and J by 6 bases. This CDR3 spans 15 amino acids. CDR1 and CDR2 (germline): DFQATT, SNEGSKA (reference sequence). CDR3 amino acids: CSARERDRILNGYTF. The CDR3 coding sequence is TGCAGTGCTAGAGAAAGGGACAGGATTTTAAATGGCTACACCTTC.

The sample holds a few counts of this clonotype. The chain couples TRBV5-1 to TRBJ1-1; no clear D gene. Trimming cost V 2 bases and J 1 base, with 6 bases left between them. The CDR3 covers 13 residues. Germline CDR1 is SGHRS and CDR2 is YFSETQ. The CDR3 sequence is CASSFIQNTEAFF. The CDR3 nucleotides read TGCGCCAGCAGCTTCATCCAGAACACTGAAGCTTTCTTT. Full variable domain (missing parts from reference TRBV5-1 and TRBJ1-1): KAGVTQTPRYLIKTRGQQVTLSCSPISGHRSVSWYQQTPGQGLQFLFEYFSETQRNKGNFPGRFSGRQFSNSRSEMNVSTLELGDSALYLCASSFIQNTEAFFGQGTRLTVV.

This clonotype has just a few counts. The J gene is TRBJ2-6, the V gene TRBV7-9, with unresolved D. The germline V gene has CDR1 SEHNR and CDR2 FQNEAQ (reference sequence). Trimming took 4 bases from V and 0 from J, leaving 7 bases between them. The CDR3 is 15 residues long. The CDR3 sequence: CASSSRRSGANVLTF. The CDR3 nucleotides are TGTGCCAGCAGCTCCCGTCGCTCTGGGGCCAACGTCCTGACTTTC.

The V gene is TRBV20-1, the J gene TRBJ1-1; D is ambiguous. Germline lookup yields CDR1 DFQATT and CDR2 SNEGSKA (reference sequence). Deletions cut 2 bases from V and 1 base from J, with 11 bases between. This CDR3 is built from 14 residues. The CDR3 DNA reads as TGCAGTGCTAGACCGGACGGATCGAACACTGAAGCTTTCTTT. Translated, it gives CSARPDGSNTEAFF.

The rearrangement links TRBV20-1 to TRBJ1-5, with D unclear. The CDR3 consists of 14 residues. CDR1 and CDR2 (germline): DFQATT, SNEGSKA (reference sequence). With 0 bases removed from V and 7 bases from J, the gap between germline ends came to 13 bases. The CDR3 reads CSARDRRSGQPQHF. The CDR3, as DNA: TGCAGTGCTAGAGACCGGAGGAGCGGCCAGCCCCAGCATTTT.

V is TRBV12-3 or TRBV12-4 and J is TRBJ2-2; 7 bases match TRBD2. The CDR3 loop spans 15 amino acids. Losses at the gene ends were 2 bases for V and 7 bases for J; bases not matched to a gene: 7. CDR3 sequence reads: CASSLTAGASGELFF. CDR3 nucleotides: TGTGCCAGCAGTTTAACCGCGGGAGCGAGCGGGGAGCTGTTTTTT.

Relative to its sample, this clonotype is medium-sized (0.01 to 0.1%). The V and J genes are TRBV24-1 and TRBJ1-5, with unresolved D. The CDR3 runs to 12 residues. In germline, CDR1 is KGHDR, CDR2 SFDVKD. V lost 5 bases and J lost 5, with 6 bases in between. The CDR3 sequence is CATSAGDQPQHF. The CDR3 region has the DNA TGTGCCACCAGTGCCGGGGATCAGCCCCAGCATTTT.